The rows below give T cell receptor beta chains drawn from one sample of a study of CD8 T cells in Susac syndrome. TCRdb reprocessed the immunoSEQ multiplex PCR reads via MiXCR and lists one record per CDR3 protein. The table lists some 120,000 distinct CDR3 sequences, just under 95% of them singletons. Sequenced material: CD4+ T cells from PBMCs. The receptors stem from a human donor in good health. CDR3s include the opening cysteine and the closing phenylalanine or tryptophan.

TRBV20-1,12,TRBJ1-2,CSASGPTLSYTF
TRBV12-3/TRBV12-4,14,TRBJ1-1,CASLPGGSNTEAFF
TRBV4-3,15,TRBJ1-1,CASSQVAAVNTEAFF
TRBV20-1,13,TRBJ2-7,CSARGAGDGEQYF
TRBV29-1,16,TRBJ2-7,CSVEDSGQGSSTEQYF
TRBV11-2,13,TRBJ2-2,CASNRENTGELFF
TRBV27,16,TRBJ2-3,CASSLLDRPGTDTQYF
TRBV6-1,17,TRBJ2-6,CASSEFRVISGANVLTF
TRBV28,15,TRBJ1-2,CASSLTATYNYGYTF
TRBV7-6,15,TRBJ2-1,CASSLRSDSYNEQFF
TRBV6-2/TRBV6-3,13,TRBJ2-1,CASSPDTYNEQFF
TRBV19,13,TRBJ1-2,CASKKDRAYGYTF
TRBV29-1,13,TRBJ1-6,CSASSGRDSPLHF
TRBV10-1,15,TRBJ2-1,CASSASTSGHNEQFF
TRBV11-2,12,TRBJ2-7,CASSLTPYEQYF
TRBV5-1,15,TRBJ2-3,CASSPGTSEGNTQYF
TRBV5-6,15,TRBJ2-6,CASSFRGHGANVLTF
TRBV5-1,15,TRBJ2-1,CASSPREGGINEQFF
TRBV18,15,TRBJ2-7,CASSTEAGAGYEQYF
TRBV5-1,17,TRBJ2-1,CASSLTPDRLSYNEQFF
TRBV5-1,15,TRBJ2-1,CASRGLIMGYNEQFF
TRBV20-1,12,TRBJ2-7,CSARPPNYEQYF
TRBV20-1,11,TRBJ1-2,CSARVADGYTF
TRBV7-2,17,TRBJ2-3,CASSASVRGGTKGTQYF
TRBV11-2,16,TRBJ2-3,CASSARLAGVSDTQYF
TRBV30,13,TRBJ2-7,CAWSAGYSYEQYF
TRBV11-2,15,TRBJ2-1,CASSPPLDFNNEQFF
TRBV7-9,16,TRBJ1-1,CASSHQTGQESVEAFF
TRBV25-1,12,TRBJ1-2,CASSYQGSGYTF
TRBV3-1,13,TRBJ2-7,CASSQGGDSEQYF
TRBV7-9,17,TRBJ2-7,CASSPPLSSGINYEQYF
TRBV5-1,15,TRBJ1-5,CASSPGSSGNQPQHF
TRBV10-3,14,TRBJ2-7,CAITPGLGIYEQYF
TRBV29-1,11,TRBJ1-1,CRFFRNTEAFF
TRBV11-2,15,TRBJ1-1,CASSSRGQLNTEAFF
TRBV19,14,TRBJ2-1,CASRPGQGWDEQFF
TRBV20-1,12,TRBJ1-1,CSASRGQSEAFF
TRBV19,15,TRBJ1-5,CASSAPDRGKSPQHF
TRBV27,15,TRBJ1-1,CASSLTGWGSTEAFF
TRBV11-1,22,TRBJ2-1,CASSFEFSARFSLAWGNNEQFF
TRBV29-1,14,TRBJ2-1,CSVDIAGVYNEQFF
TRBV7-9,13,TRBJ2-1,CASTLFRYNEQFF
TRBV7-9,12,TRBJ2-3,CASSPTGDTQYF
TRBV6-2/TRBV6-3,17,TRBJ2-2,CASSPTSGRARAGELFF
TRBV7-2,12,TRBJ2-7,CASSFRGREQYF
TRBV30,13,TRBJ2-6,CAWSRSGANVLTF
TRBV19,14,TRBJ2-2,CASRKGKNTGELFF
TRBV29-1,13,TRBJ2-7,CSVDRAGGYEQYF
TRBV6-5,13,TRBJ2-7,CASTSDSSYEQYF
TRBV23-1,14,TRBJ1-5,CARTTGERDQPQHF